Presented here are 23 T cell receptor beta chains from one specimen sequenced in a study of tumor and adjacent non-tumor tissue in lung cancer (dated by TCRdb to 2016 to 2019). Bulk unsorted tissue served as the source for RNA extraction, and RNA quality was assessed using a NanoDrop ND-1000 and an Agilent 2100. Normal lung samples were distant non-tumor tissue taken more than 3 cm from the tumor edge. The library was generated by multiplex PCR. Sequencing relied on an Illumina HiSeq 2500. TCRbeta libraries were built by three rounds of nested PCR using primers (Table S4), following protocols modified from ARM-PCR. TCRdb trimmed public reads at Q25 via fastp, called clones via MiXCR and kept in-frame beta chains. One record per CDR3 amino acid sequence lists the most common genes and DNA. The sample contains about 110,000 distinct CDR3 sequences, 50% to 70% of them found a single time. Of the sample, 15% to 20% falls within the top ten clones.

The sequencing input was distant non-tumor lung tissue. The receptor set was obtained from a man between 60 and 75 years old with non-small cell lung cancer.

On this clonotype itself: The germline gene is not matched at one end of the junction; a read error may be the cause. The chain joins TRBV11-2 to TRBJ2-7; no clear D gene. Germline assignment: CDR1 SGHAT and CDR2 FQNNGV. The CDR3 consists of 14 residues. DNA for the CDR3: TGTGCCATCAACGCTGATACTCGCACCTACGAGCAATACTTC. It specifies CAINADTRTYEQYF. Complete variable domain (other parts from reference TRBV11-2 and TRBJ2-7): EAGVAQSPRYKIIEKRQSVAFWCNPISGHATLYWYQQILGQGPKLLIQFQNNGVVDDSQLPKDRFSAERLKGVDSTLKIQPAKLEDSAVYLCAINADTRTYEQYFGPGTRLTVT.

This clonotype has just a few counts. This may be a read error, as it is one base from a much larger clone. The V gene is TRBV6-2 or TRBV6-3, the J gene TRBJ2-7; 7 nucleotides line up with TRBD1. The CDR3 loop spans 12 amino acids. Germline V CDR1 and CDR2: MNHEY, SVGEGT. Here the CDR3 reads CGSSPGGYEQYF. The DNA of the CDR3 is TGTGGCAGCAGCCCAGGGGGCTACGAGCAGTACTTC.

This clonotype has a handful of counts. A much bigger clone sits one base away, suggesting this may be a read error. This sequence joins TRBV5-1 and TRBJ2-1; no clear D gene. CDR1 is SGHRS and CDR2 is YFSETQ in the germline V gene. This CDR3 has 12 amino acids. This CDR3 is CASSLTDNEQLF. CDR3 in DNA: TGCGCCAGCAGCTTGACAGACAATGAGCAGCTCTTC.

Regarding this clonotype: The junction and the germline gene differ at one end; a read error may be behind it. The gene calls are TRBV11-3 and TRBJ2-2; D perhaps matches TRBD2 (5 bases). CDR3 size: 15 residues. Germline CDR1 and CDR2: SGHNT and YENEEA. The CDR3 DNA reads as TGTGTCAGCAGTCCACGATTAGCGATGGCCGGGGAGCTGTTTTTC. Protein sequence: CVSSPRLAMAGELFF.

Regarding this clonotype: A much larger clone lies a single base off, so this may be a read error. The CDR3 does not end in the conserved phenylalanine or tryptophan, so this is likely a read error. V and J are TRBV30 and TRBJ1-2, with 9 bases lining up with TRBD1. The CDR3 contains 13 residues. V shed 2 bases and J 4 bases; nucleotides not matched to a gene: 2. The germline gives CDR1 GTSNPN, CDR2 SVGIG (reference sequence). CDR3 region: CAWSSDRGYGYTL. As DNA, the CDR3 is TGTGCCTGGAGTTCGGACAGGGGCTATGGCTACACCTTA.

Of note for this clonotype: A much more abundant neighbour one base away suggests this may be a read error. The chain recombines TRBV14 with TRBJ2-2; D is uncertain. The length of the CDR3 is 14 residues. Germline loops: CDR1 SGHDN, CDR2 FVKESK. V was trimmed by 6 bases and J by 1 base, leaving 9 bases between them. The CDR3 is CASRSAVNTGELFF. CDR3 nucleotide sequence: TGTGCCAGCAGAAGTGCCGTGAACACCGGGGAGCTGTTTTTT.

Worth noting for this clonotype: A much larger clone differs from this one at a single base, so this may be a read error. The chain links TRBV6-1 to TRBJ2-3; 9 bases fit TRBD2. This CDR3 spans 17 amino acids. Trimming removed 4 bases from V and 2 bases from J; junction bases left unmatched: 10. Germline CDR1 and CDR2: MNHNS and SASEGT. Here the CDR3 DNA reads TGTGCCAGCAGTGGAATAGCGGGAGCCCCTCACACAGATACGCAGTATTTT. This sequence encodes CASSGIAGAPHTDTQYF.

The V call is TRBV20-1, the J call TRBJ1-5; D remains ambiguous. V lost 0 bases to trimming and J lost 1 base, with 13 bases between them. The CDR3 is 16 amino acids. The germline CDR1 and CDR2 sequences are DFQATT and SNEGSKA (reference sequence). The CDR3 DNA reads TGCAGTGCTAGAGACCGCGACAAGGGCAGCAATCAGCCCCAGCATTTT. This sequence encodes CSARDRDKGSNQPQHF.

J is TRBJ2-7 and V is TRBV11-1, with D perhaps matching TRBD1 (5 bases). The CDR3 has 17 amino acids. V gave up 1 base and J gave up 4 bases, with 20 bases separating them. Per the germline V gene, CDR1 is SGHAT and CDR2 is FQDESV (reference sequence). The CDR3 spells CASSLETVSHRFYEQYF. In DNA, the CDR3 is TGTGCCAGCAGCTTAGAGACAGTCTCCCACCGGTTTTACGAGCAGTACTTC.

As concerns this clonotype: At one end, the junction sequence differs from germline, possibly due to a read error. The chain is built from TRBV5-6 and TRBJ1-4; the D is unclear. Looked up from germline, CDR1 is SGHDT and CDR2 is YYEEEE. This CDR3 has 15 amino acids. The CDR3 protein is CARSLVGRVNEKLFF. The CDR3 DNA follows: TGTGCCAGAAGCTTGGTTGGGAGGGTTAACGAAAAACTGTTTTTT.

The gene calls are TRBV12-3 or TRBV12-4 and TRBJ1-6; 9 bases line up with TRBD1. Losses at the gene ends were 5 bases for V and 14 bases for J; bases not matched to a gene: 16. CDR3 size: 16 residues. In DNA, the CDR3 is TGTGCCAGCAGTCTACGGAAGACAGGGGGTGGCTCATCCCTCCACTTT. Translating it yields CASSLRKTGGGSSLHF.

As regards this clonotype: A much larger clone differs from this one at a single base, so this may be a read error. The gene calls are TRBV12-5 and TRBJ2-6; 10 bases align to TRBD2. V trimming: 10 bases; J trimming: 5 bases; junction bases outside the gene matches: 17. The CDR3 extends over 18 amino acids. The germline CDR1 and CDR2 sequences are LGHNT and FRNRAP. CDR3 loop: CAIGSSGGAAQRANVLTF. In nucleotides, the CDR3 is TGTGCTATTGGCTCCAGCGGGGGGGCCGCTCAACGGGCCAACGTCCTGACTTTC.

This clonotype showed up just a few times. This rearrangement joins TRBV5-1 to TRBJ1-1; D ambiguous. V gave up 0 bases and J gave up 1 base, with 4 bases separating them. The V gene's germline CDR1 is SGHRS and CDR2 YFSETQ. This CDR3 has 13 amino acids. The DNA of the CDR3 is TGCGCCAGCAGCTTGGGCGAGAACACTGAAGCTTTCTTT. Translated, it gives CASSLGENTEAFF.

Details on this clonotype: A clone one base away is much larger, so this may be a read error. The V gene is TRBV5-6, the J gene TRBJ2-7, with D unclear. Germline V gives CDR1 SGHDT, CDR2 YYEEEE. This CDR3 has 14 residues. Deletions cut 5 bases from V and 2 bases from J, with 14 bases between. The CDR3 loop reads CASSFTWGTYEQYF. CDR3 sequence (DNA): TGTGCCAGCAGTTTTACATGGGGAACCTACGAGCAGTACTTC. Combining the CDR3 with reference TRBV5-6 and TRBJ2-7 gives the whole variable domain DAGVTQSPTHLIKTRGQQVTLRCSPKSGHDTVSWYQQALGQGPQFIFQYYEEEERQRGNFPDRFSGHQFPNYSSELNVNALLLGDSALYLCASSFTWGTYEQYFGPGTRLTVT.

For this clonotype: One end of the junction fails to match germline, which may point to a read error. DNA for the CDR3: TGCAGTGCTCCTCCCCTAGGAGATGAGCTGTTCTTC. As protein: CSAPPLGDELFF. The V and J genes are TRBV20-1 and TRBJ2-1; D gene unclear. This CDR3 region has 12 residues. Germline CDR1 and CDR2: DFQATT and SNEGSKA (reference sequence).

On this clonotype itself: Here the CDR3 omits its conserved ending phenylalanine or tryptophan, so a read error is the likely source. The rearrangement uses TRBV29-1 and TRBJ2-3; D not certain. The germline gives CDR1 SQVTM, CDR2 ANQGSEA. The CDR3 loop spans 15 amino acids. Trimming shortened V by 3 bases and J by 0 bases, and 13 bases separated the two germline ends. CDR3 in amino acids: CSVEDLRKSTDTQYV. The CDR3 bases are TGCAGCGTTGAGGATCTAAGGAAGAGCACAGATACGCAGTATGTT.

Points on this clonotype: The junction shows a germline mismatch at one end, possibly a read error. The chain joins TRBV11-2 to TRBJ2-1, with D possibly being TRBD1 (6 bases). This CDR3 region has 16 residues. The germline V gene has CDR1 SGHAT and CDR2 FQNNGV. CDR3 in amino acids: CAGSLDTGLAYNEQFF. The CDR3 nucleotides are TGTGCCGGCAGCTTAGATACAGGGTTAGCTTACAATGAGCAGTTCTTC.

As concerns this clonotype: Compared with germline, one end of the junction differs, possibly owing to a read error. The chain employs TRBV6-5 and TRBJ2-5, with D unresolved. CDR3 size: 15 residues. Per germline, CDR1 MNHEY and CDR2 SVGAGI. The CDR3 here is CASSKRLGWQEIQYF. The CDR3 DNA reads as TGTGCCAGCAGTAAACGACTGGGTTGGCAAGAGATCCAGTACTTC.

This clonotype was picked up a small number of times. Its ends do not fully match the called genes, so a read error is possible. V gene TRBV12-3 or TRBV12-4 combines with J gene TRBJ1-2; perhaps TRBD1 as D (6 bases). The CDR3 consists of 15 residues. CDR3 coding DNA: TGTGCCAGTAGCCCTGAGGGGGGGCCTCTCTATGGCTACACCTTT. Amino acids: CASSPEGGPLYGYTF.

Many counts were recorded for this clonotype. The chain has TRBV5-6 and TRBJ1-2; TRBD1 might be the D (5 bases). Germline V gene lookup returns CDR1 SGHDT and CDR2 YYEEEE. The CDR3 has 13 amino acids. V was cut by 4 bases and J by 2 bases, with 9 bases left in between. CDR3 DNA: TGTGCCAGCAGCCTGGGACGGAACTATGGCTACACCTTC. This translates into CASSLGRNYGYTF.

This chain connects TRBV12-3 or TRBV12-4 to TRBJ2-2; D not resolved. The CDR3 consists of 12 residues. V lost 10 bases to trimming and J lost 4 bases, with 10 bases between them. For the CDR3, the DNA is TGTGCCAATGCAATTTTCACCGGGGAGCTGTTTTTT. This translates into CANAIFTGELFF.

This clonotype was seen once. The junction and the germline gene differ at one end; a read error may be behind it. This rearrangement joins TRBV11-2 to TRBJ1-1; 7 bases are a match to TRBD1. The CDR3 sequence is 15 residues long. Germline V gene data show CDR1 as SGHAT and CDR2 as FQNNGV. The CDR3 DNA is TGTGCCAGCGGCTTGAGACAGGGCCTAAACACTGAGGCTTTCTTT. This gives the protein CASGLRQGLNTEAFF.

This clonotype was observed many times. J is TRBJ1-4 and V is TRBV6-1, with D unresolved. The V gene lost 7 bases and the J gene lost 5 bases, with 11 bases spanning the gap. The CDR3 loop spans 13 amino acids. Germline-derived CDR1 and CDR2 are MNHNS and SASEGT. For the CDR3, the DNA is TGTGCCAGCACCGGGAATGAGAATGAAAAACTGTTTTTT. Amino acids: CASTGNENEKLFF.